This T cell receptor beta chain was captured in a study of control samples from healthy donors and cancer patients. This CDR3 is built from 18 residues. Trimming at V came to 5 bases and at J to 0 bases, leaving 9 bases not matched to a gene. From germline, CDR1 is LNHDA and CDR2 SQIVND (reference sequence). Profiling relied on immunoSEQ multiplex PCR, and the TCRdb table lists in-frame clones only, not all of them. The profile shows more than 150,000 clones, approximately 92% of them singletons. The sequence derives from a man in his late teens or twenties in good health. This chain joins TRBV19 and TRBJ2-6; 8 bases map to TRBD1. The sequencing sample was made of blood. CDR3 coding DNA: TGTGCCAGTAGTCCTCTCTCGGACAGGGACTCTGGGGCCAACGTCCTGACTTTC. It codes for CASSPLSDRDSGANVLTF.